The clone carrying this T cell receptor beta chain turned up a few times. The length of the CDR3 is 13 residues. The germline gives CDR1 SGHTA, CDR2 FQGNSA. Trimming stripped 4 bases from V and 3 bases from J, with 10 bases between. The sample originates from a study of blood T cells in healthy people across ages. The authors ran a second PCR of about 6 to 11 cycles using a sample-barcoded 5' primer and a J-beta primer mix. One entry per CDR3 protein, called by TCRdb with MiXCR from the 5' RACE reads. The table includes more than 900,000 distinct CDR3 sequences, 20% to 25% detected once. This sample was shared with a second study, whose subject was T cells of mothers and their children. Turning to that study: cDNA was made from all extracted RNA, 1.5 ug per 15 ul.

This chain uses TRBV7-2 with TRBJ2-7; no clear D gene. The sequencing sample was made of blood. The receptor comes from a girl aged 2-10 years in good health. CDR3 amino acids: CASSSTLSYEQYF. In nucleotides, the CDR3 is TGTGCCAGCAGCTCCACCCTTAGCTACGAGCAGTACTTC. The full variable domain, rest sourced from reference TRBV7-2 and TRBJ2-7, is GAGVSQSPSNKVTEKGKDVELRCDPISGHTALYWYRQSLGQGLEFLIYFQGNSAPDKSGLPSDRFSAERTGGSVSTLTIQRTQQEDSAVYLCASSSTLSYEQYFGPGTRLTVT.